This T cell receptor (beta chain) is from a study of response to subunit inactivated influenza vaccine. Study-wide points: Researchers suggested that each seasonal influenza vaccination recruits few new T cells.

Comment on this clonotype: Antigen: not known.

The junction had 10 bases not matched to a gene; V was cut back by 1 base and J by 8 bases. The germline CDR1 and CDR2 sequences are SQVTM and ANQGSEA. This CDR3 is built from 15 residues. TCRdb independently ran MiXCR on the RT-PCR reads; one entry per CDR3 protein. Among around 580,000 distinct CDR3 sequences, approximately 15% were seen once, and the ten largest hold roughly 11%. The input for sequencing was PBMCs from blood, taken about 12 days after vaccination. The clonotype originates from a man aged 45-65 years who received an inactivated influenza vaccine. The rearrangement uses TRBV29-1 and TRBJ2-1, with 8 nucleotides matching TRBD2. CDR3 loop: CSVEVQQAGDYEQFF. CDR3 in DNA: TGCAGCGTTGAAGTTCAGCAAGCGGGAGACTATGAGCAGTTCTTC.